Detailed here is one T cell receptor (beta chain). It has no known antigen specificity. No much larger clone exists at a distance of one base, and base qualities are not known. The data are from a study of cytomegalovirus exposure and HLA in healthy donors (dated by TCRdb to the late 2010s). For context, the study as a whole: A later analysis indicated that the 95 to 150 validation repertoires were generated on the platform also employed for the 700 or so repertoires of the first cohort. To predict cytomegalovirus infection status, the study brought together high-throughput TCR immunosequencing, statistical association of individual TCRs with disease status, and machine learning. The study aimed to test whether signatures of past pathogen exposure could be identified by cataloging public T cell receptors. In addition to the first cohort of approximately 650 subjects, a separate validation cohort of 120 different subjects was used.

The donors were included in the validation cohort of over a hundred subjects, a group kept apart from the approximately 670-subject first cohort. The library was obtained by the immunoSEQ multiplex PCR assay. The study's processing was this. To diagnose cytomegalovirus status from the catalog of TCR beta chain sequences, a statistical classification framework was built. Sourced from immuneACCESS, this table was stored by TCRdb with only in-frame sequences that have V and J called. A share of the clones is absent; for the studies checked, an unresolved V gene accounts for under half, and the remainder has no known explanation. V and J calls and clone size are copied from that table; D and trimming were computed from the DNA. The sample table holds roughly 50,000 clones, of which 93% were seen once. Under 2% of the sample is taken by the ten largest. The research as a whole found: A later analysis found that TCRs clustered in the first cohort also tended to co-occur in the 100 to 150 validation repertoires, with 94% of cluster scores above 0. In vitro tests confirmed that a few of the cytomegalovirus-associated TCR beta chains recognize cytomegalovirus antigens. The classifier was reported to diagnose cytomegalovirus status with high specificity and sensitivity in both the original and validation cohorts. It was suggested by the authors that the approach could potentially be generalized to other disease states and immunological phenotypes. The study gave a list of roughly 150 TCR beta chains associated with cytomegalovirus. All 120 or so repertoires were used to score co-occurrence in the validation cohort in a later analysis, because that analysis had no HLA typing for the cohort. While some public TCRs were present in many individuals, most TCR sequences turned up only very rarely across donors.

The sequence was collected from a woman aged 18-29 years in good health and CMV-seropositive. Sequenced material: PBMCs.

CDR3 loop: CASSVVPRGSGNTIYF. The DNA sequence follows: TGTGCCAGCAGCGTAGTCCCCAGAGGGTCTGGAAACACCATATATTTT. Recombination connected TRBV9 to TRBJ1-3, with the D segment identity uncertain. The CDR3 measures 16 amino acids from cysteine to phenylalanine. The retained sequence is limited to the CDR3, 48 bases, with the frame set at the first base. For CDR1 and CDR2, the germline V gene lists SGDLS and YYNGEE. At the junction V is shortened by 0 bases and J by 1 base, with 11 bases in between. Here the CDR3 is joined to the reference TRBV9 and TRBJ1-3 genes, and the full variable domain is: DSGVTQTPKHLITATGQRVTLRCSPRSGDLSVYWYQQSLDQGLQFLIQYYNGEERAKGNILERFSAQQFPDLHSELNLSSLELGDSALYFCASSVVPRGSGNTIYFGEGSWLTVV.